A selection of T cell receptor beta chains follows, all from one sample in a study of blood T cell repertoires in COVID-19. Clones were read by immunoSEQ multiplex PCR, and TCRdb kept only the in-frame ones, dropping some. The profile covers roughly 290,000 clones, with approximately 85% appearing a single time and 3.5% to 5.5% taken by the ten largest. The specimen was PBMCs or T cells enriched from blood (not recorded which). All receptors derive from a woman aged 25-40 years who had recovered from COVID-19. Each CDR3 is given with its conserved first and last residue. The D gene is left open where the match is weak. Not every row has a clone size; where given, it reads once, few, many or a size class.

TRBJ1-1 TRBV18 NA NA TGTGCCAGCTCACCGGATGAGGGCGTCGCTTTCTTT CASSPDEGVAFF
TRBJ1-2 TRBV7-9 TRBD1 NA TGTGCCAGCAGCTTAACGGGACAGGGGTCAAACTGGGACTATGGCTACACCTTC CASSLTGQGSNWDYGYTF
TRBJ1-1 TRBV6-1 TRBD1 once TGTGCCAGCAGTGAAGAGGACAGGGGGCGGGTGAGCACTGAAGCTTTCTTT CASSEEDRGRVSTEAFF
TRBJ2-1 TRBV30 NA NA TGTGCCTGGAGTGTACTAACTTCTACCTACAATGAGCAGTTCTTC CAWSVLTSTYNEQFF
TRBJ2-7 TRBV7-2 TRBD2 NA TGTGCCAGCAGCCCGAGAGCACTAGCGGGAGTGGGAAGGGGCGAGCAGTACTTC CASSPRALAGVGRGEQYF
TRBJ1-3 TRBV7-9 TRBD1 NA TGTGCCAGCAGCACAGTCCGGGACAGGACTGGAAACACCATATATTTT CASSTVRDRTGNTIYF
TRBJ1-6 TRBV5-1 NA NA TGCGCCAGCAGCGCGGACAGACGTAATTCACCCCTCCACTTT CASSADRRNSPLHF
TRBJ1-1 TRBV6-1 NA NA TGTGCCAGCAGTGAGGCCGCCGGGGGTTTCTTT CASSEAAGGFF
TRBJ1-1 TRBV19 TRBD1 NA TGTGCCAGTAGTAGTCAGGGACAGGCGTACCTATCTGAAGCTTTCTTT CASSSQGQAYLSEAFF
TRBJ2-3 TRBV5-1 NA NA TGCGCCAGCAGCTTGACAGGATATGGCACAGATACGCAGTATTTT CASSLTGYGTDTQYF
TRBJ2-1 TRBV5-4 TRBD2 NA TGTGCCAGCAGCTCACATATAGCGGGAGGGCCCTACAATGAGCAGTTCTTC CASSSHIAGGPYNEQFF
TRBJ2-1 TRBV11-3 NA NA TGTGCCAGGTTCCAGGGCTTTTGCAATGAGCAGTTCTTC CARFQGFCNEQFF
TRBJ2-1 TRBV5-1 NA NA TGCGCCAGCAGCTTGAGTAGAAATGAGCAGTTCTTC CASSLSRNEQFF
TRBJ2-1 TRBV6-2/TRBV6-3 NA NA TGTGCCAGCAGTGGGAGAGAGGCCTACAATGAGCAGTTCTTC CASSGREAYNEQFF
TRBJ2-7 TRBV7-2 TRBD2 NA TGTGCCAGCAGCTATAGCGGGGGGTCCTACGAGCAGTACTTC CASSYSGGSYEQYF
TRBJ1-3 TRBV11-2 NA NA TGTGCCAGCAGCCCTAGAGTAGGAAACACCATATATTTT CASSPRVGNTIYF
TRBJ2-1 TRBV19 TRBD2 NA TGTGCCAGTAGTATAGCGGGGGGGCACAATGAGCAGTTCTTC CASSIAGGHNEQFF
TRBJ1-3 TRBV28 NA once TGTGCCAGCAGCCGGCTAGGACAGGGAAACACCATATATTTT CASSRLGQGNTIYF
TRBJ1-1 TRBV19 TRBD1 NA TGTGCCAGTAGTACCCAGGGGGCGAACACTGAAGCTTTCTTT CASSTQGANTEAFF
TRBJ1-1 TRBV5-4 TRBD1 NA TGTGCCAGCAGCTTGGGAGGGACAGGGAACACTGAAGCTTTCTTT CASSLGGTGNTEAFF